This record concerns one TCR beta chain sequence. cDNA came from around 0.5 to 1 ug RNA primed by random hexamers. TCRdb itself ran the immunoSEQ multiplex PCR reads through MiXCR, one entry per CDR3 protein. Of some 220,000 distinct CDR3 sequences listed, 95% are singletons. This specimen comes from a study of CD8 T cells in Susac syndrome. The V gene's germline CDR1 is DFQATT and CDR2 SNEGSKA (reference sequence). The CDR3 runs to 12 residues. The receptor was isolated from a human donor with multiple sclerosis. The V call is TRBV20-1, the J call TRBJ1-1, with D unclear. Sequencing was performed on CD4+ T cells from PBMCs. The DNA of the CDR3 is TGCAGAACGCCTCGGGCGAACACTGAAGCTTTCTTT. It yields the protein CRTPRANTEAFF.